This T cell receptor beta chain was observed in a study of identical twins. Overall study results and limits: Weaker excess twin sharing was seen among beta out-of-frame sequences.

TCRdb recomputed calls from the 5' RACE reads with MiXCR, one row per CDR3 protein. The sample shows about 150,000 distinct CDR3 sequences, roughly 3.3% of them seen only once. This CDR3 has 15 amino acids. The V gene end was trimmed by 0 bases and the J gene end by 3 bases; junction bases not matched to a gene: 4. Germline V gene lookup returns CDR1 SGHRS and CDR2 YFSETQ. This clonotype was recorded many times. Its antigen is unknown. The chain carries TRBV5-1 and TRBJ2-3; 7 nucleotides line up with TRBD1. The source is a man between 18 and 29 years old in good health. Sequencing was performed on memory T cells sorted from blood. The CDR3 nucleotides are TGCGCCAGCAGCTTGGAGGGGGCGCCGACAGATACGCAGTATTTT. Protein product: CASSLEGAPTDTQYF.